These T cell receptor beta chains were read from a single sample in a study of human T cells and chemical hapten exposure. TCRdb independently ran MiXCR on the RACE reads; one entry per CDR3 protein. Of some 65,000 distinct CDR3 sequences in the sample, about 6% were seen once. Source material: whole blood. The origin of the receptors is a female donor in good health. Some clones in this sample may be carry-over from other donors' samples. The CDR3 runs from the conserved cysteine through the conserved F or W. Fields, in order: CDR3 DNA, CDR3 protein, CDR3 length, V gene, D gene, clone size, J gene. A D gene is named only where the DNA matches it firmly. Clone size, where shown, is once, few, many, or a class for clones that have expanded.

TGCGCCAGCAGCCCCGGGACTAACAATGAGCAGTTCTTC | CASSPGTNNEQFF | 13 | TRBV5-1 | TRBD2 | many | TRBJ2-1
TGTGCCAGCAGTCCGAAGGGGGGGAATAGCAATCAGCCCCAGCATTTT | CASSPKGGNSNQPQHF | 16 | TRBV2 | . | few | TRBJ1-5
TGTGCCAGCAGTCCGGTCGGGGTCCTTAATGAAAAACTGTTTTTT | CASSPVGVLNEKLFF | 15 | TRBV28 | . | few | TRBJ1-4
TGTGCCAGCAGTTTCTCCAGTACACCCGGGGCCAACGTCCTGACTTTC | CASSFSSTPGANVLTF | 16 | TRBV27 | . | many | TRBJ2-6
TGTGCTAGTGGTTTTCCGGCCGGGGAGCAGTTCTTC | CASGFPAGEQFF | 12 | TRBV12-5 | . | many | TRBJ2-1
TGCAGTGCTAGAGATTATGGACTAGCGTTCTACGAGCAGTACTTC | CSARDYGLAFYEQYF | 15 | TRBV20-1 | TRBD2 | many | TRBJ2-7
TGCGCCAGCAGCTTGGACTCAGGGGGCTTCTATGGCTACACCTTC | CASSLDSGGFYGYTF | 15 | TRBV5-1 | TRBD1 | many | TRBJ1-2
TGCGCCAGCAGCCAGGGACAGCGAACTGAAGCTTTCTTT | CASSQGQRTEAFF | 13 | TRBV5-1 | TRBD1 | few | TRBJ1-1
TGCAGTGCTAGACTACTAGGGGGTCCAGATACGCAGTATTTT | CSARLLGGPDTQYF | 14 | TRBV20-1 | . | few | TRBJ2-3
TGTGCCAGCAGCAGATCGGGGACTACCTCTGGAAACACCATATATTTT | CASSRSGTTSGNTIYF | 16 | TRBV21-1 | . | few | TRBJ1-3
TGCAGTGCCCACGGTTGGGGGACAGGGTATAACGAGCAGTACTTC | CSAHGWGTGYNEQYF | 15 | TRBV20-1 | TRBD1 | many | TRBJ2-7
TGTGCCAGCAGTTACCATAGCGCCAACACCGGGGAGCTGTTTTTT | CASSYHSANTGELFF | 15 | TRBV6-2/TRBV6-3 | . | few | TRBJ2-2
TGTGCCAGCAAGTGGGGGCGCGACTCCTACGAGCAGTACTTC | CASKWGRDSYEQYF | 14 | TRBV2 | . | many | TRBJ2-7
TGTGCCTGGAGTGTACTTGGCTCTGGGGCCAACGTCCTGACTTTC | CAWSVLGSGANVLTF | 15 | TRBV30 | . | many | TRBJ2-6
TGTGCCAGCAGGGTAGGGATTTACAATGAGCAGTTCTTC | CASRVGIYNEQFF | 13 | TRBV7-2 | . | . | TRBJ2-1
TGTGCCAGCAGTTTCGAGGCTGGGGGAGTGACCGGGGAGCTGTTTTTT | CASSFEAGGVTGELFF | 16 | TRBV12-3/TRBV12-4 | . | many | TRBJ2-2
TGTGCCAGCAGTCACAGAAGCCTCACAGATACGCAGTATTTT | CASSHRSLTDTQYF | 14 | TRBV27 | . | many | TRBJ2-3
TGTGCCAGCAGTCCATCCGCCTCTGGGGCCAACGTCCTGACTTTC | CASSPSASGANVLTF | 15 | TRBV12-3/TRBV12-4 | . | many | TRBJ2-6
TGTGCCAGTTCGTACGGGGTCGCCTACGAGCAGTACTTC | CASSYGVAYEQYF | 13 | TRBV12-3/TRBV12-4 | . | . | TRBJ2-7
TGCAGCGTTCCGACTAGCGGCACAGATACGCAGTATTTT | CSVPTSGTDTQYF | 13 | TRBV29-1 | TRBD2 | many | TRBJ2-3
TGTGCCAGCAGGTTGGAGTGGGTCACCCGAAATGAGCAGTTCTTC | CASRLEWVTRNEQFF | 15 | TRBV7-9 | . | . | TRBJ2-1
TGCAGCGTTGAAAATCTAGGTTCGGCCGAGGGGGCTGAAGCTTTCTTT | CSVENLGSAEGAEAFF | 16 | TRBV29-1 | . | . | TRBJ1-1
TGTGCCAGCAGCGGGGGAGTCGGTGAGCAGTTCTTC | CASSGGVGEQFF | 12 | TRBV7-2 | . | many | TRBJ2-1
TGCAGTGCTAGAGAAACAGGATCTGGAAACACCATATATTTT | CSARETGSGNTIYF | 14 | TRBV20-1 | . | many | TRBJ1-3
TGTGCCAGCAGTTTTTCAGGAACTAGCGGGAGGTGGTTCTTC | CASSFSGTSGRWFF | 14 | TRBV28 | TRBD2 | many | TRBJ2-1
TGCAGTGCTGATGGAGGGGGGGCTAGCGGGACCTACACAGATACGCAGTATTTT | CSADGGGASGTYTDTQYF | 18 | TRBV20-1 | TRBD2 | many | TRBJ2-3
TGTGCCAGCATGAGGGACAGCTCCCACAATGAGCAGTTCTTC | CASMRDSSHNEQFF | 14 | TRBV2 | TRBD1 | many | TRBJ2-1
TGTGCCAGTAGTATAGATCTTCCAGGAAGTAGTGGCTACACCTTC | CASSIDLPGSSGYTF | 15 | TRBV19 | . | . | TRBJ1-2
TGTGCCAGCAGCCAAGGGCCTAGCGATGGTGAGCAGTTCTTC | CASSQGPSDGEQFF | 14 | TRBV3-1 | . | many | TRBJ2-1
TGCGCCAGCAGCTTCTCCTTTGCTGGGGCCGACGTCCTGACTTTC | CASSFSFAGADVLTF | 15 | TRBV5-1 | . | few | TRBJ2-6
TGTGCCTGGAGTGTGAGGAACGACTATGGCTACACCTTC | CAWSVRNDYGYTF | 13 | TRBV30 | . | . | TRBJ1-2
TGTGCCAGCAGGGTGAGACTAGCGGGAGGACCAGATACGCAGTATTTT | CASRVRLAGGPDTQYF | 16 | TRBV5-4 | TRBD2 | many | TRBJ2-3
TGTGCCAGCAGCAGGGACAGGGTCATTATGAACACTGAAGCTTTCTTT | CASSRDRVIMNTEAFF | 16 | TRBV28 | TRBD1 | few | TRBJ1-1
TGCAGTGCTAGAGATAGCGGGAGGGTGACAGATACGCAGTATTTT | CSARDSGRVTDTQYF | 15 | TRBV20-1 | TRBD2 | . | TRBJ2-3
TGTGCCAGCAGTCGGACAGGGTCGGGTCAGCCCCAGCATTTT | CASSRTGSGQPQHF | 14 | TRBV28 | TRBD1 | many | TRBJ1-5
TGTGCCAGCAGCTTACTTCAGATTGAGGGGAGCCATGAGCAGTTCTTC | CASSLLQIEGSHEQFF | 16 | TRBV7-9 | . | many | TRBJ2-1
TGCAGTGCTCCTCCGGGACCGGCCGCTGAAGCTTTCTTT | CSAPPGPAAEAFF | 13 | TRBV20-1 | . | few | TRBJ1-1
TGTGCCAGCAGCCAAGCGGGTCAGGCCCAGCATTTT | CASSQAGQAQHF | 12 | TRBV3-1 | . | few | TRBJ1-5
TGTGCCAGCAGTTACCAGGCAAATCAGCCCCAGCATTTT | CASSYQANQPQHF | 13 | TRBV6-5 | . | . | TRBJ1-5